This paragraph reports one T cell receptor beta chain. Its antigen is still unknown. Base qualities were left out, and no much larger clone turns up one base away. This record belongs to a study of blood T cell repertoires in COVID-19 (dated by TCRdb to the early 2020s). Study-wide context: Collaborator samples came from the United States, Italy and Spain and covered acute and convalescent phases of COVID-19. Samples were obtained from the ongoing ImmuneRACE study (first 160 participants) and from over 1,000 subjects provided by 6 global collaborators. The repertoires were made available in a free public database intended to serve as a resource for research on the immune response to SARS-CoV-2. The prospective study material was composed of cDNA or gDNA derived from T cells, B-cell-depleted T cells, or PBMCs. Subjects who had been exposed to COVID-19, were actively infected with it, or had recovered from it provided the deeply sampled blood TCRbeta repertoires that made up the dataset. Nearly every sample came with metadata listing a de-identified subject ID, COVID-19 status, age in years and sex. Where available, HLA class I and class II types were obtained from metadata supplied by the sample provider rather than from assay-based typing.

What the work shows at the level of the full study, not this receptor alone: How much clinical and demographic metadata was included differed by source and by participant, and the metadata was provided uncurated.

The immunoSEQ Assay, a bias-controlled multiplex PCR, was used to amplify TCRbeta CDR3 regions from genomic DNA. As for the original processing: Nucleated cell counts per sample were estimated from amplification of reference gene primers within the assay. To quantify the absolute abundance of each unique TCRbeta CDR3 rearrangement, sequence reads were collapsed and filtered. For each sample, productive Simpson clonality was calculated as the square root of Simpson's diversity index over productive rearrangements. TCRdb holds this immuneACCESS table with in-frame rearrangements only. Some clones are missing; in checked studies, unresolved V genes explain under half, and the rest has no known cause. V and J calls and clone size are given by that table; D and trimming were obtained from the DNA. The sample records about 8,700 clones, more than 85% of which are singletons. The ten biggest clones cover 4% to 5% of the sample.

Collaborating institutions collected whole blood in K2EDTA tubes following their own protocols. For TCRbeta analysis, collaborator samples were shipped as frozen whole blood, as isolated PBMCs, or as DNA extracted from either sample type. The receptor was isolated from a woman aged 45-65 years with active COVID-19. Source material: peripheral blood.

The base sequence is TGTGCCAGCAGCAGGGGTGGGACAGGGGCGTACGAGCAGTACTTC. The resulting protein is CASSRGGTGAYEQYF. The chain uses TRBV6-5 and TRBJ2-7, and 10 bases in between align with TRBD1. Trimming removed 6 bases from V and 4 bases from J; the gene matches leave 9 bases unexplained. The CDR3 has 15 amino acids, counting the end cysteine and phenylalanine. Kept here is only the CDR3 DNA, which spans 45 bases and is read in frame from base 1. CDR1 and CDR2, per the germline V gene, are MNHEY and SVGAGI.